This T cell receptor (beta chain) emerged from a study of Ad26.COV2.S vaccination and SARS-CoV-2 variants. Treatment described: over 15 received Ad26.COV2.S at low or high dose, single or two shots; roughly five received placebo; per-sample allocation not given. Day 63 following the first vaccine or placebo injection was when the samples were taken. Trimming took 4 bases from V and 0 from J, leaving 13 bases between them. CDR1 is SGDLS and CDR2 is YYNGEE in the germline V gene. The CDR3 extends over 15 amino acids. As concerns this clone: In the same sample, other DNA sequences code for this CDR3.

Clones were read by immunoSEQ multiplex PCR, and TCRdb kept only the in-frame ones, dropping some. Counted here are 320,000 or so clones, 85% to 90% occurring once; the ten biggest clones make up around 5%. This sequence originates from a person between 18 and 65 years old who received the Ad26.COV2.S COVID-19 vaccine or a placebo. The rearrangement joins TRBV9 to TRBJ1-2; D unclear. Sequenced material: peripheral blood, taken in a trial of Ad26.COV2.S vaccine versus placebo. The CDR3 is CASSPGPAANYGYTF. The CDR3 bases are TGTGCCAGCAGCCCAGGACCGGCGGCTAACTATGGCTACACCTTC.